These 18 T cell receptor beta chains came from one sample sequenced in a study of blood T cell repertoires in COVID-19 (dated by TCRdb to the early 2020s). Libraries were constructed by the immunoSEQ multiplex PCR assay. TCRdb obtained this table from immuneACCESS and retained in-frame rearrangements with V and J assigned. These tables miss some clones; where compared with another copy, unresolved V genes account for less than half of the shortfall, and the remainder is unexplained. The sample table records around 150,000 clones; 60% to 85% of these occur just once. Of the sample, 16% falls within the top ten clones. The sample comprised peripheral blood. These receptor sequences come from a man aged 50-60 years with acute or convalescent COVID-19.

This clone was seen a single time. V and J are TRBV6-6 and TRBJ1-3; no firm D call. The germline V and J ends were trimmed by 7 bases and 2 bases, with 18 bases remaining between them. The germline V gene encodes CDR1 MNHNY and CDR2 SVGAGI (reference sequence). CDR3 length: 16 amino acids. CDR3: CASTNPPGVAGNTIYF. As DNA, the CDR3 is TGTGCCAGCACCAACCCGCCCGGGGTTGCTGGAAACACCATATATTTT.

This chain uses TRBV5-1 with TRBJ2-7, with D maybe TRBD1 (6 bases). The length of the CDR3 is 14 residues. Trimming cost V 3 bases and J 2 bases, with 12 bases left between them. Per germline, CDR1 SGHRS and CDR2 YFSETQ. CDR3: CASSSGTPTYEQYF. The CDR3 DNA is TGCGCCAGCAGCTCCGGGACACCTACCTACGAGCAGTACTTC.

This chain links TRBV30 with TRBJ1-5; 10 bases line up with TRBD1. This CDR3 has 15 amino acids. CDR1 and CDR2 from the germline V gene are GTSNPN and SVGIG (reference sequence). Unmatched junction bases numbered 8, after V lost 2 bases and J lost 7 bases. The CDR3 loop is CAWSRDRGSGQPQHF. In DNA form, the CDR3 reads TGTGCCTGGAGTCGGGACAGGGGTTCGGGGCAGCCCCAGCATTTT.

The rearrangement joins TRBV11-2 to TRBJ2-4, with D hard to call. Germline CDR1 is SGHAT and CDR2 is FQNNGV. The V end was cut by 5 bases, the J end by 11 bases, with 13 bases between. There are 12 residues in the CDR3. CDR3 sequence: CASSPPGPLQYF. CDR3 DNA: TGTGCCAGCAGCCCTCCGGGTCCCCTTCAGTACTTC.

The CDR3 DNA reads as TGTGCAAGTCGTTTAGGGGGCGTCGGCTTTGGCTACACCTTC. The encoded protein is CASRLGGVGFGYTF. The chain has TRBV12-2 and TRBJ1-2; the table calls TRBD1, which could not be checked here. TRBV12-2 is recorded as a pseudogene. This CDR3 contains 14 residues.

This rearrangement joins TRBV27 to TRBJ1-5; D is perhaps TRBD1 (5 bases). Germline CDR1 is MNHEY and CDR2 is SMNVEV (reference sequence). With 1 base removed from V and 7 bases from J, the gap between germline ends came to 8 bases. This CDR3 region has 13 residues. The CDR3 coding sequence is TGTGCCAGCAGTTTATGGGGGGGGCAGCCCCAGCATTTT. As protein: CASSLWGGQPQHF.

The genes are TRBV18 and TRBJ2-3; TRBD2 matches at 10 bases. The CDR3 is 13 amino acids. Trimming cost V 8 bases and J 5 bases; bases outside gene matches: 4. The V gene's germline CDR1 is KGHSH and CDR2 LQKENI. CDR3 amino acids: CASRTSGVDTQYF. The CDR3 DNA follows: TGTGCCAGCCGGACTAGCGGCGTAGATACGCAGTATTTT.

The chain recombines TRBV28 with TRBJ1-5; 8 bases align to TRBD1. Germline CDR1 reads MDHEN; CDR2 reads SYDVKM. V lost 6 bases and J lost 7; bases outside the gene matches: 5. The CDR3 loop spans 13 amino acids. This CDR3 reads CASSPDRAQPQHF. In DNA, the CDR3 is TGTGCCAGCAGCCCGGACAGGGCACAGCCCCAGCATTTT.

This chain links TRBV12-3 or TRBV12-4 with TRBJ1-5; TRBD1 matches 7 bases. Trimming removed 4 bases from V and 7 bases from J; junction bases left unmatched: 4. This CDR3 has 13 amino acids. The CDR3 reads CASSSGGWQPQHF. CDR3 coding DNA: TGTGCCAGCAGTTCAGGGGGGTGGCAGCCCCAGCATTTT.

The chain uses TRBV2 and TRBJ2-2, with 11 bases fitting TRBD2. The CDR3 extends over 18 amino acids. The V and J ends lost 7 bases and 0 bases, in that order; junction bases with no gene match: 10. Germline lookup yields CDR1 SNHLY and CDR2 FYNNEI. For the CDR3, the DNA is TGTGCCAGCATTAAGACTAGCGGGGAAAACCCGAACACCGGGGAGCTGTTTTTT. This gives the protein CASIKTSGENPNTGELFF.

The J gene is TRBJ2-5, the V gene TRBV5-6; D not resolved. The CDR3 sequence is 13 residues long. The V and J ends lost 0 bases and 5 bases respectively, with 8 bases between them. Germline V gene lookup returns CDR1 SGHDT and CDR2 YYEEEE. The CDR3: CASSLGAWETQYF. In DNA form, the CDR3 reads TGTGCCAGCAGCTTGGGGGCTTGGGAGACCCAGTACTTC.

This clone was seen a single time. This chain uses TRBV29-1 with TRBJ1-4, with no clear D. V lost 4 bases and J 5 bases, leaving 11 bases between the germline ends. The CDR3 is 13 residues long. Per the germline V gene, CDR1 is SQVTM and CDR2 is ANQGSEA. The CDR3 sequence: CSVGQRPNEKLFF. The CDR3 DNA follows: TGCAGCGTTGGCCAGAGGCCGAATGAAAAACTGTTTTTT.

The V gene is TRBV2, the J gene TRBJ2-1; 8 bases map to TRBD1. CDR1 and CDR2 from the germline V gene are SNHLY and FYNNEI. The V and J ends lost 4 bases and 16 bases, in that order; junction bases with no gene match: 9. The CDR3 contains 12 residues. The CDR3 is CASSGTQGGGFF. DNA for the CDR3: TGTGCCAGCAGTGGGACACAGGGGGGAGGTTTCTTC.

V gene TRBV5-1 combines with J gene TRBJ1-1; possibly TRBD1 for D (6 bases). Germline CDR1 reads SGHRS; CDR2 reads YFSETQ. V was clipped by 1 base and J by 4 bases, with 11 bases between them. The CDR3 covers 14 residues. The CDR3 protein is CASSLQVGGTEAFF. CDR3 nucleotides: TGCGCCAGCAGCTTGCAAGTAGGGGGCACTGAAGCTTTCTTT.

The chain uses TRBV2 and TRBJ1-3; D might be TRBD1 (5 bases). The V gene lost 0 bases and the J gene lost 4 bases, with 13 bases spanning the gap. The CDR3 loop spans 16 amino acids. The V gene's germline CDR1 is SNHLY and CDR2 FYNNEI. CDR3 amino acids: CASSEAPQGAGNTIYF. In DNA form, the CDR3 reads TGTGCCAGCAGTGAAGCCCCGCAGGGTGCGGGAAACACCATATATTTT.

The CDR3 reads CASSTGNTGELFF. In nucleotides, the CDR3 is TGTGCCAGCAGTACGGGGAACACCGGGGAGCTGTTTTTT. The J gene is TRBJ2-2, the V gene TRBV6-4, with D unclear. Germline V gene sequence: CDR1 MRHNA, CDR2 SNTAGT. Trimming took off 5 bases at V and 1 base at J, with 5 bases between the two ends. This CDR3 has 13 residues.

This chain connects TRBV4-2 to TRBJ2-1; tentatively, D is TRBD1 (5 bases). V was cut by 0 bases and J by 7 bases, with 19 bases left in between. The CDR3 is 17 residues long. CDR1 is LGHNA, CDR2 YNFKEQ, per germline. CDR3 residues: CASSQDEEQAVYNEQFF. CDR3 DNA: TGTGCCAGCAGCCAAGATGAAGAACAGGCGGTCTATAATGAGCAGTTCTTC.

CDR3 bases: TGTGCCACCAGCAGAGGACAGGGGCAGTTTGGCTACACCTTC. Translating it yields CATSRGQGQFGYTF. V is TRBV15 and J is TRBJ1-2; TRBD1 aligns across 8 bases. The CDR3 contains 14 residues. Germline trimming cut 1 base from V and 7 bases from J; bases unmatched to any gene: 5. The germline V gene has CDR1 LNHNV and CDR2 YYDKDF (reference sequence).